The 20 T cell receptor beta chains below all came from one sample that was sequenced in a study of T cell repertoires in cytomegalovirus infection. TCRdb re-analysed the reads in MiXCR, keeping a single row per CDR3 protein. The table lists some 680,000 distinct CDR3 sequences, 35% of them singletons, with around 2.6% in the top ten. Sequenced material: PBMCs. The source of these receptors is a human donor in good health (CMV status not recorded). Some clones in this sample may be carry-over from other donors' samples.

This clonotype appeared many times. The chain joins TRBV7-2 to TRBJ2-7; 8 bases are shared with TRBD2. The germline V gene has CDR1 SGHTA and CDR2 FQGNSA. V was clipped by 2 bases and J by 0 bases; unmatched bases: 9. The CDR3 is made up of 17 amino acids. The DNA for the CDR3 is TGTGCCAGCAGCTTACGGGTAGCGGGAATCGACTCCTACGAGCAGTACTTC. Its translation is CASSLRVAGIDSYEQYF.

In its sample, this clonotype was seen a few times. The chain joins TRBV28 to TRBJ1-1; TRBD1 might be the D (5 bases). The CDR3 contains 13 residues. From germline, CDR1 is MDHEN and CDR2 SYDVKM. Trimming took 6 bases from V and 6 from J, leaving 14 bases between them. CDR3: CASRSLQGAEAFF. In DNA, the CDR3 is TGTGCCAGCAGGTCCCTGCAGGGAGCTGAAGCTTTCTTT.

To note about this clonotype: Because it lacks the conserved phenylalanine or tryptophan at the end, this CDR3 is likely a read error. The DNA is omitted, as the CDR3 cannot be located on it reliably, and the CDR3 follows TCRdb's listing. This chain connects TRBV6-2 or TRBV6-3 to TRBJ2-1; TRBD1, as called in the table, went unchecked against the DNA. Looked up from germline, CDR1 is MNHEY and CDR2 is SVGEGT. From its first to its last residue, the CDR3 has 16 amino acids. CDR3 in amino acids: CASSRGLGDSYNEQLV.

V is TRBV11-2 and J is TRBJ2-1, with 10 bases lining up with TRBD2. The germline V gene encodes CDR1 SGHAT and CDR2 FQNNGV. J lost 3 bases, V lost 3 bases, and 5 bases had no gene match. This CDR3 is 16 amino acids long. Here the CDR3 DNA reads TGTGCCAGCAGCTTCCGCCTAGCGGGAGTCTACAATGAGCAGTTCTTC. This gives the protein CASSFRLAGVYNEQFF.

This rearrangement joins TRBV5-6 to TRBJ2-3; the match to TRBD1 covers 9 bases. The germline CDR1 and CDR2 sequences are SGHDT and YYEEEE. Losses at the gene ends were 5 bases for V and 3 bases for J; bases not matched to a gene: 13. CDR3 size: 17 residues. The CDR3 DNA reads as TGTGCCAGCAGGCCGACCTCGGGGACAGGGAGGACAGATACGCAGTATTTT. It is translated as CASRPTSGTGRTDTQYF. Full variable domain (missing parts from reference TRBV5-6 and TRBJ2-3): DAGVTQSPTHLIKTRGQQVTLRCSPKSGHDTVSWYQQALGQGPQFIFQYYEEEERQRGNFPDRFSGHQFPNYSSELNVNALLLGDSALYLCASRPTSGTGRTDTQYFGPGTRLTVL.

The chain joins TRBV14 to TRBJ2-2; 8 bases agree with TRBD1. The CDR3 spans 17 residues. V gave up 2 bases and J gave up 1 base; unmatched junction bases: 6. Germline V gene sequence: CDR1 SGHDN, CDR2 FVKESK. This CDR3 is CASSQRTGTMNTGELFF. For the CDR3, the DNA is TGTGCCAGCAGCCAAAGGACAGGGACCATGAACACCGGGGAGCTGTTTTTT.

A word on this clonotype: It may be a read error: a sequence one base away is much more abundant. V and J are TRBV7-2 and TRBJ2-3, with TRBD2 matching over 8 bases. The germline V gene encodes CDR1 SGHTA and CDR2 FQGNSA. The CDR3 loop spans 15 amino acids. This CDR3 reads CASSLIGGGTDTQSF. The CDR3 region has the DNA TGTGCCAGCAGCTTAATCGGGGGGGGCACAGATACGCAGTCTTTT.

This chain links TRBV7-2 with TRBJ2-3, with 8 positions matching TRBD2. V was pared by 3 bases and J by 6 bases, with 8 bases of the junction left unmatched. The CDR3 extends over 15 amino acids. CDR1 and CDR2 from the germline V gene are SGHTA and FQGNSA. CDR3 residues: CASSLWYGGGDTQYF. The CDR3 bases are TGTGCCAGCAGCTTGTGGTACGGGGGGGGTGATACGCAGTATTTT. Combining the CDR3 with reference TRBV7-2 and TRBJ2-3 gives the whole variable domain GAGVSQSPSNKVTEKGKDVELRCDPISGHTALYWYRQSLGQGLEFLIYFQGNSAPDKSGLPSDRFSAERTGGSVSTLTIQRTQQEDSAVYLCASSLWYGGGDTQYFGPGTRLTVL.

This rearrangement joins TRBV20-1 to TRBJ2-2, with 10 bases that match TRBD2. The CDR3 consists of 17 residues. Germline CDR1 DFQATT, CDR2 SNEGSKA (reference sequence). Unmatched junction bases numbered 8, after V lost 3 bases and J lost 1 base. CDR3 amino acids: CSARRLAGLKNTGELFF. The CDR3 DNA follows: TGCAGTGCTAGGCGACTAGCGGGCCTAAAGAACACCGGGGAGCTGTTTTTT.

This chain links TRBV29-1 with TRBJ2-3, with D unresolved. CDR1 and CDR2 from the germline V gene are SQVTM and ANQGSEA. V lost 6 bases and J 0 bases, leaving 10 bases between the germline ends. The CDR3 sequence is 13 residues long. The CDR3 coding sequence is TGCAGCGTCGACAAGTCAAGCACAGATACGCAGTATTTT. This translates into CSVDKSSTDTQYF.

This chain joins TRBV5-4 and TRBJ2-3; the D is unclear. Trimming left V 2 bases short and J 2 bases short, with 6 bases between. CDR1 SGHNT and CDR2 YYREEE come from the germline V gene (reference sequence). The CDR3 runs to 13 residues. The CDR3 is CASSFDSTDTQYF. The CDR3 DNA is TGTGCCAGCAGCTTTGACTCCACAGATACGCAGTATTTT.

Concerning this clonotype itself: This could be a read error, since a much larger clone is one nucleotide away. The chain employs TRBV12-5 and TRBJ2-1, with D tentatively TRBD1 (5 bases). V was cut by 0 bases and J by 2 bases, with 20 bases left in between. This CDR3 spans 19 amino acids. The V gene's germline CDR1 is LGHNT and CDR2 FRNRAP. CDR3 nucleotides: TGTGCTAGTGGTTTGGTATCGGTAATAGGGGCCTTCCCCTACAATGAGCAGTTCTTC. Its translation: CASGLVSVIGAFPYNEQFF.

This clonotype was recorded many times. This rearrangement joins TRBV7-8 to TRBJ1-1; 9 nucleotides match TRBD1. V was pared by 5 bases and J by 3 bases, with 16 bases of the junction left unmatched. There are 18 residues in the CDR3. Germline CDR1 SGHVS, CDR2 FQNEAQ. CDR3 sequence: CASSPNRGREYRHTEAFF. Written as DNA, the CDR3 is TGTGCCAGCAGCCCCAACAGGGGGCGAGAATACAGACACACTGAAGCTTTCTTT.

The chain uses TRBV11-2 and TRBJ2-1; TRBD2 matches at 7 bases. J was trimmed by 1 base and V by 3 bases; bases with no gene match: 9. This CDR3 is 17 amino acids long. The germline gives CDR1 SGHAT, CDR2 FQNNGV. The CDR3 DNA follows: TGTGCCAGCAGCTTGGGGGGGGGATTGACGTCCTACAATGAGCAGTTCTTC. It translates to CASSLGGGLTSYNEQFF.

As concerns this clonotype: Possible read error: a much larger clone is one base away. This CDR3 is missing its conserved last phenylalanine or tryptophan, likely due to a read error. V usage is TRBV7-2 and J usage is TRBJ2-1, with D tentatively TRBD1 (5 bases). Germline assignment: CDR1 SGHTA and CDR2 FQGNSA. CDR3 size: 15 residues. V lost 2 bases and J 7 bases, leaving 15 bases between the germline ends. The CDR3 reads CASSLNRPTTNEQFL. CDR3 coding DNA: TGTGCCAGCAGCTTAAACAGGCCCACGACAAATGAGCAGTTCTTA.

The gene calls are TRBV7-6 and TRBJ2-2; possibly TRBD1 for D (6 bases). Trimming stripped 4 bases from V and 0 bases from J, with 12 bases between. CDR1 and CDR2 (germline): SGHVS, FNYEAQ. The CDR3 sequence is 16 residues long. The CDR3 loop reads CASSSYTGSNTGELFF. The CDR3 DNA is TGTGCCAGCAGCTCATATACAGGGTCGAACACCGGGGAGCTGTTTTTT.

Details on this clonotype: Germline is not matched at one junction end, which may reflect a read error. The chain links TRBV28 to TRBJ1-4; D is perhaps TRBD1 (6 bases). Germline CDR1 reads MDHEN; CDR2 reads SYDVKM. This CDR3 region has 14 residues. CDR3 in amino acids: CASSLPGVNETLFF. The CDR3, as DNA: TGTGCCAGCAGTTTACCAGGGGTTAATGAAACACTGTTTTTT.

The V gene is TRBV11-2, the J gene TRBJ2-5; possible D gene TRBD1, 5 bases. Trimming left V 1 base short and J 2 bases short, with 20 bases between. CDR3 size: 18 residues. Per the germline V gene, CDR1 is SGHAT and CDR2 is FQNNGV. DNA for the CDR3: TGTGCCAGCAGCTTAGTCCCGGTCCTTCCGACAGCGCAAGAGACCCAGTACTTC. Translating it yields CASSLVPVLPTAQETQYF. Filled out from reference TRBV11-2 and TRBJ2-5, the complete variable domain reads EAGVAQSPRYKIIEKRQSVAFWCNPISGHATLYWYQQILGQGPKLLIQFQNNGVVDDSQLPKDRFSAERLKGVDSTLKIQPAKLEDSAVYLCASSLVPVLPTAQETQYFGPGTRLLVL.

Comment on this clonotype: At one end, the junction sequence differs from germline, possibly due to a read error. This chain links TRBV7-8 with TRBJ1-3; D possibly corresponds to TRBD1 (6 bases). There are 18 residues in the CDR3. The germline V gene has CDR1 SGHVS and CDR2 FQNEAQ. The CDR3 here is CASNLDPLVGGPGNTIYF. In DNA form, the CDR3 reads TGTGCCAGCAACTTAGACCCCCTTGTCGGGGGGCCTGGAAACACCATATATTTT.

About this clonotype itself: A junction boundary mismatches the germline segment, possibly from a read error. CDR3 sequence reads: CASRPGGNTGELFF. The CDR3 DNA follows: TGTGCAAGCAGACCGGGAGGGAACACCGGGGAGCTGTTTTTT. The chain is built from TRBV7-2 and TRBJ2-2; 7 bases align to TRBD2. CDR3 length: 14 residues. Germline V gives CDR1 SGHTA, CDR2 FQGNSA.